This T cell receptor (beta chain) was identified in a study of cytomegalovirus exposure and HLA in healthy donors. Study-level results: For TCR beta chains, V- and J-gene trimming was later linked to a missense DCLRE1C variant.

Vbeta (60) and Jbeta (13) primers were used in the PCR. The repertoire was sequenced with immunoSEQ multiplex PCR; TCRdb's copy has only in-frame clones and lacks some. The specimen's table records 150,000 to 200,000 clones. This cohort consisted of healthy bone marrow donors. CDR3 length: 12 residues. Germline lookup yields CDR1 SQVTM and CDR2 ANQGSEA. V lost 7 bases to trimming and J lost 5 bases; unmatched junction nucleotides: 6. On this clone: Antigen specificity is unknown.

The V call is TRBV29-1, the J call TRBJ1-1; 8 bases map to TRBD1. The receptor comes from a woman aged 18-35 years in good health and CMV-seropositive. Material for sequencing was PBMCs. The CDR3 spells CSAKQGGTEAFF. For the CDR3, the DNA is TGCAGCGCGAAACAGGGGGGTACTGAAGCTTTCTTT.